This T cell receptor (beta chain) was found in a study of T-cell memory formation after mild COVID-19. Overall study results and limits: Later expanders leaned CD4+, whereas day 15 to 85 contracting clones were balanced CD4/CD8.

Points on this clonotype: Its cognate antigen is unknown.

The CDR3 consists of 16 residues. Per germline, CDR1 KGHSH and CDR2 LQKENI. The V end lost 0 bases, the J end lost 2 bases, and 10 bases lay between the germline ends. TCRdb used MiXCR to reprocess the 5' RACE reads, holding one entry per CDR3 protein. The sample holds roughly 410,000 distinct CDR3 sequences, around 24% seen once. The genes are TRBV18 and TRBJ2-2; D possibly matches TRBD1 or TRBD2 (5 bases each). Sequenced material: PBMCs or a T cell subset sorted from them (not recorded which). The receptor was isolated from an adult woman who had mild COVID-19 (a few samples of this study predate the infection). Cell type and time point are not known. The CDR3 bases are TGTGCCAGCTCACCACCCGGGACCCCTAACACCGGGGAGCTGTTTTTT. Translating gives CASSPPGTPNTGELFF.